The source of this T cell receptor (beta chain) is a study of T cells in Graves' hyperthyroidism and ophthalmopathy. Study outcomes and limitations: Most thyroid clonotypes with frequency above 0.001 were detected in blood.

The study included ophthalmopathy patients with Clinical Activity Score at least 3, NOSPECS grade at least 4 and duration under 3 months. Patients were excluded because of uncontrolled infection, other autoimmune disease, pregnancy or lactation. For the diagnoses, clinical symptoms, serum thyroxine and TRAb, thyroid ultrasound and orbital computed tomography were used. Comment on this clonotype: Its specificity is unknown.

Using RNA transcripts as the source, TCR beta CDR3 regions were amplified. Primed by the HTBI set, a first-round RT-PCR was run on the TCR CDR3. MiXCR was run by TCRdb on the multiplex PCR reads, yielding one entry per CDR3 protein. The table includes about 350,000 distinct CDR3 sequences, around a sixth detected once. J gave up 0 bases and V 3 bases, and 8 bases lay outside the gene matches. This CDR3 contains 17 residues. Germline-derived CDR1 and CDR2 are MDHEN and SYDVKM. The J gene is TRBJ1-1, the V gene TRBV28, with 9 bases that match TRBD1. The receptor was derived from a woman aged 40 to 50 with Graves' ophthalmopathy. Material for sequencing was blood. For the CDR3, the DNA is TGTGCCAGCAGTTTTTCCGGGACAGGGATTATGAACACTGAAGCTTTCTTT. This sequence encodes CASSFSGTGIMNTEAFF. Variable domain in full (rest from reference TRBV28 and TRBJ1-1): DVKVTQSSRYLVKRTGEKVFLECVQDMDHENMFWYRQDPGLGLRLIYFSYDVKMKEKGDIPEGYSVSREKKERFSLILESASTNQTSMYLCASSFSGTGIMNTEAFFGQGTRLTVV.